The T cell receptor beta chain described here comes from a study of blood T cell repertoires in COVID-19. Background on the study: Italy, Spain and the United States were the sources of the convalescent and acute COVID-19 samples.

Clones were sequenced by immunoSEQ multiplex PCR, and TCRdb holds only the in-frame ones, with some missing. The sample has about 59,000 clones; 70% to 90% are singletons. The CDR3 contains 17 residues. The trim removed 6 bases at V and 6 bases at J, leaving 17 bases unmatched. From germline, CDR1 is LGHNA and CDR2 YNFKEQ. The source of this sequence is a woman aged 80 or over with active COVID-19. Input material: peripheral blood. This chain joins TRBV4-2 and TRBJ2-3, with 8 bases matching TRBD2. CDR3 amino acids: CASRSLAEAGAGDTQYF. CDR3 DNA sequence: TGTGCCAGCAGATCGTTAGCGGAAGCGGGGGCGGGCGATACGCAGTATTTT.